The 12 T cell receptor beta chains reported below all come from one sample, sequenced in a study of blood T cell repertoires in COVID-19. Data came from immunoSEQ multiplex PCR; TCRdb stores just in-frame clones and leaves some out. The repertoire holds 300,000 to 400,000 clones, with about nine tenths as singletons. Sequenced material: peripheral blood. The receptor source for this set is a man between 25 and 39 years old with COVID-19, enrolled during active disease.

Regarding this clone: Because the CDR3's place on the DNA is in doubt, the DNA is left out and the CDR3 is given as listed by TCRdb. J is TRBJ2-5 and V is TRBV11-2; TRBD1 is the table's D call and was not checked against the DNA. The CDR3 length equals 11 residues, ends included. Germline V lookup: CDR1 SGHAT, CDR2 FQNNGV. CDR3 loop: CASSFGQGIYF.

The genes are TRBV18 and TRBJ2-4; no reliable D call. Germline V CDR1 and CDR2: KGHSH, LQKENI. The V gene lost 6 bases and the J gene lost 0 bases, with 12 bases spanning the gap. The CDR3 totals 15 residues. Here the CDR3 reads CASSPDLLAKNIQYF. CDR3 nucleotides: TGTGCCAGCTCCCCCGATTTACTAGCCAAAAACATTCAGTACTTC.

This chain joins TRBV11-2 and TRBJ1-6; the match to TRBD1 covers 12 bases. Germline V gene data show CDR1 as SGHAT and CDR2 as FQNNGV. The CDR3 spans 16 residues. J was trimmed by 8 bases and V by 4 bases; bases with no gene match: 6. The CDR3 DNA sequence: TGTGCCAGCAGCTGGGGACAGGGGGCGCTTCATTCACCCCTCCACTTT. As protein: CASSWGQGALHSPLHF.

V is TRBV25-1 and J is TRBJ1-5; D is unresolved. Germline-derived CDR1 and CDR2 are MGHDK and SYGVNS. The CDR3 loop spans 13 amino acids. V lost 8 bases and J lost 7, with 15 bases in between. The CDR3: CASRGENGQPQHF. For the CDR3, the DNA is TGTGCCAGCCGAGGCGAAAACGGGCAGCCCCAGCATTTT.

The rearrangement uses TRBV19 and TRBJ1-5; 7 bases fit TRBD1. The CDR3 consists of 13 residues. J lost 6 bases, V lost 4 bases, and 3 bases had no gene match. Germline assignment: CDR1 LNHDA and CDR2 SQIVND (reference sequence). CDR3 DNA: TGTGCCAGTAGTAGACAGGGAGGTCAGCCCCAGCATTTT. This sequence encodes CASSRQGGQPQHF. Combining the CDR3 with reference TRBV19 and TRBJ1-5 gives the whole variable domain DGGITQSPKYLFRKEGQNVTLSCEQNLNHDAMYWYRQDPGQGLRLIYYSQIVNDFQKGDIAEGYSVSREKKESFPLTVTSAQKNPTAFYLCASSRQGGQPQHFGDGTRLSIL.

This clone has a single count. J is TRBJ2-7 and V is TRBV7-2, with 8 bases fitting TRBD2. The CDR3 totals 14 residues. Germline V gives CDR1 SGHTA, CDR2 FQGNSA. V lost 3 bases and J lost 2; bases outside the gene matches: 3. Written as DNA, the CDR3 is TGTGCCAGCAGCTTCCAAGCGGGGGCCTACGAGCAGTACTTC. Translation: CASSFQAGAYEQYF.

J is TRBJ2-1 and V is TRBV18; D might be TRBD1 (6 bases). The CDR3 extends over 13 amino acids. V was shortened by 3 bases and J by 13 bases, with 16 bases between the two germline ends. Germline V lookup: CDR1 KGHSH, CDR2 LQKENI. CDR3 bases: TGTGCCAGCTCACCCAGGGGAGCAGGGGCTCAGTTCTTC. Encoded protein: CASSPRGAGAQFF.

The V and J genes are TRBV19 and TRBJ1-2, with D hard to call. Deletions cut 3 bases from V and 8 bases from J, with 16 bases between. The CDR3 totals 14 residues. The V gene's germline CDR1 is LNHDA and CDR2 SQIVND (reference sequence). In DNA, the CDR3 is TGTGCCAGTAGTATCTTCGCAGCGCCTATGGGCTACACCTTC. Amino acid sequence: CASSIFAAPMGYTF.

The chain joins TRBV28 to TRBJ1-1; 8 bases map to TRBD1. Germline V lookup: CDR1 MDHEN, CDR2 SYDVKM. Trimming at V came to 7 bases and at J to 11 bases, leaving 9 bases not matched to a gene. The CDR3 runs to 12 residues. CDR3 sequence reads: CASIGQGRMAFF. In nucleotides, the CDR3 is TGTGCCAGCATAGGACAGGGAAGGATGGCTTTCTTT.

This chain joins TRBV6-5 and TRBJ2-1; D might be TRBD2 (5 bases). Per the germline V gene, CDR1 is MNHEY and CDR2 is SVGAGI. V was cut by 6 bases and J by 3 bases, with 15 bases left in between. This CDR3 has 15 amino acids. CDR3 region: CASRPRTFLYNEQFF. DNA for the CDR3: TGTGCCAGCAGGCCCCGGACTTTTCTCTACAATGAGCAGTTCTTC.

This chain's CDR3 is CASSGRTVLSGSGELFF. As DNA, the CDR3 is TGTGCCAGCAGCGGAAGGACAGTTTTGAGTGGGTCCGGGGAGCTGTTTTTT. The chain couples TRBV7-6 to TRBJ2-2; a possible D gene is TRBD1 (6 bases). V was shortened by 5 bases and J by 6 bases, with 22 bases between the two germline ends. The CDR3 is made up of 17 amino acids. Germline lookup yields CDR1 SGHVS and CDR2 FNYEAQ.

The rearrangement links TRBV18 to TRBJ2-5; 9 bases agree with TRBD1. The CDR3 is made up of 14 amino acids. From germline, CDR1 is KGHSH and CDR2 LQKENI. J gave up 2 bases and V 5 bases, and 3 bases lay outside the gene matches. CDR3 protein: CASSSGTGQETQYF. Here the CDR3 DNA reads TGTGCCAGCTCATCGGGGACAGGGCAAGAGACCCAGTACTTC.